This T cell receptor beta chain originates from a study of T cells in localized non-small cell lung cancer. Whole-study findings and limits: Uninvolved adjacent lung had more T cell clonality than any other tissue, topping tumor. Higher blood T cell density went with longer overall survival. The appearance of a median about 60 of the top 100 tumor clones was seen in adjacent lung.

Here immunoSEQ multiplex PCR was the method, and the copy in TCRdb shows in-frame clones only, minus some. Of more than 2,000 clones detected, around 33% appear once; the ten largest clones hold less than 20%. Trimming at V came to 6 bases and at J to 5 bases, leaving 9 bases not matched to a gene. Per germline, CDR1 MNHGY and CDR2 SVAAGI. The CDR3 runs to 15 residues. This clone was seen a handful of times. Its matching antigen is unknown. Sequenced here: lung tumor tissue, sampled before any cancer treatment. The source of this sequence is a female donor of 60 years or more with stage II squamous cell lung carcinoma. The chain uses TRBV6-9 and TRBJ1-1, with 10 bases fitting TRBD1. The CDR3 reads CASSQGGQGGTEAFF. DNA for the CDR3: TGTGCCAGCAGCCAGGGAGGACAGGGGGGAACTGAAGCTTTCTTT.